This T cell receptor (beta chain) originates from a study of blood T cell repertoires in COVID-19. Study at large: COVID-19 samples from acute and convalescent phases originated in the United States, Italy and Spain. The cDNA or gDNA used as material had been derived from T cells, B-cell-depleted T cells, or PBMCs.

Clones were sequenced by immunoSEQ multiplex PCR, and TCRdb holds only the in-frame ones, with some missing. The sample lists 130,000 to 150,000 clones, over 70% seen once, with about 1.8% in the top ten. V shed 3 bases and J shed 4 bases, with 13 bases lying between them. Germline V CDR1 and CDR2: SNHLY, FYNNEI. This CDR3 is built from 15 residues. This clone was observed a handful of times. Material for sequencing was peripheral blood. The rearrangement uses TRBV2 and TRBJ2-1; D possibly corresponds to TRBD2 (6 bases). The receptor was derived from a woman aged 60-75 years with acute or convalescent COVID-19. CDR3 sequence reads: CASSDPGTSYNEQFF. CDR3 nucleotides: TGTGCCAGCAGTGATCCCGGGACTTCATACAATGAGCAGTTCTTC. The whole variable domain, remainder taken from reference TRBV2 and TRBJ2-1, is EPEVTQTPSHQVTQMGQEVILRCVPISNHLYFYWYRQILGQKVEFLVSFYNNEISEKSEIFDDQFSVERPDGSNFTLKIRSTKLEDSAMYFCASSDPGTSYNEQFFGPGTRLTVL.